The subject of this entry is one T cell receptor (beta chain). Its antigen is unidentified. A minimum of 6 micrograms of total RNA was extracted per sample. The sample belongs to a study of blood T cells in healthy people across ages. A sample-barcoded 5' primer and a J-beta primer mix were used in a second PCR of about 6 to 11 cycles. Each single sample gave us at least 3 million CDR3-containing paired-end reads. TCRdb reprocessed the 5' RACE reads via MiXCR and lists one record per CDR3 protein. The sample carries fewer than 750,000 distinct CDR3 sequences, more than 45% recorded once. Overall study findings and caveats: There was no known CMV status for donors, so expanded clonotype changes were possibly confounded.

The sample comprised blood. The sequence came from a woman of 80 years or more in good health.

The CDR3 nucleotides are TGTGCCAGCAGTTTTGAGCCTTGGGGTGAAAAACTGTTTTTT. Protein: CASSFEPWGEKLFF. The chain uses TRBV6-5 and TRBJ1-4; D remains unclear. Per germline, CDR1 MNHEY and CDR2 SVGAGI. The CDR3 loop spans 14 amino acids. Trimming stripped 4 bases from V and 7 bases from J, with 13 bases between.